The rows below give T cell receptor beta chains drawn from one sample of a study of T cell repertoires in cytomegalovirus infection. TCRdb analysed the reads with MiXCR anew, one entry per CDR3 protein. Among 510,000 or so distinct CDR3 sequences listed, approximately 25% were seen once. Sequencing input: PBMCs. Receptors originate from a human donor in good health (CMV status not recorded). Some clones in this sample may be carry-over from other donors' samples. Both conserved end residues are part of each CDR3. The D gene is left open where the match is weak. Clone size is shown for a subset of rows, as once, few, many or a class of expanded clone.

J: TRBJ2-3
V: TRBV20-1
size: NA
D: NA
CDR3: CSAAEGRGGDTQYF
DNA: TGCAGTGCTGCCGAGGGCCGAGGCGGCGATACGCAGTATTTT

J: TRBJ1-4
V: TRBV6-1
size: NA
D: NA
CDR3: CASRPDGLYNEKLFF
DNA: TGTGCCAGCAGACCGGACGGGTTATATAATGAAAAACTGTTTTTT

J: TRBJ2-1
V: TRBV5-6
size: many
D: NA
CDR3: CASSPSLSSYNEQFF
DNA: TGTGCCAGCAGCCCCAGCCTAAGCTCCTACAATGAGCAGTTCTTC

J: TRBJ2-4
V: TRBV7-6
size: many
D: NA
CDR3: CASSFPRGSAKNIQYF
DNA: TGTGCCAGCAGCTTCCCTCGGGGCTCGGCCAAAAACATTCAGTACTTC

J: TRBJ1-4
V: TRBV6-1
size: NA
D: NA
CDR3: CASTGVDEKLFF
DNA: TGTGCCAGCACTGGGGTGGATGAAAAACTGTTTTTT

J: TRBJ2-2
V: TRBV10-2
size: NA
D: NA
CDR3: CASRRGGSTGELFF
DNA: TGCGCCAGCAGGAGGGGGGGGAGCACCGGGGAGCTGTTTTTT

J: TRBJ2-1
V: TRBV4-1
size: few
D: NA
CDR3: CASSQDGLFNDNEQFF
DNA: TGCGCCAGCAGCCAAGACGGACTATTCAACGACAATGAGCAGTTCTTC

J: TRBJ1-1
V: TRBV12-3/TRBV12-4
size: NA
D: NA
CDR3: CASSLAGSMNTEAFF
DNA: TGTGCCAGCAGTTTAGCGGGCAGCATGAACACTGAAGCTTTCTTT

J: TRBJ2-7
V: TRBV12-3/TRBV12-4
size: NA
D: TRBD2
CDR3: CASSLRSSGSYEQYF
DNA: TGTGCCAGCAGTTTACGAAGTAGCGGGAGCTACGAGCAGTACTTC

J: TRBJ1-1
V: TRBV25-1
size: NA
D: TRBD1
CDR3: CASSVLRGMNTEAFF
DNA: TGTGCCAGCAGTGTACTCAGGGGGATGAACACTGAAGCTTTCTTT

J: TRBJ2-3
V: TRBV5-4
size: NA
D: NA
CDR3: CASSLAWDSYTDTQYF
DNA: TGTGCCAGCAGCTTGGCGTGGGACTCTTACACAGATACGCAGTATTTT

J: TRBJ2-3
V: TRBV12-3/TRBV12-4
size: few
D: NA
CDR3: CASTSDGSTDTQYF
DNA: TGTGCCAGCACCTCTGACGGGAGCACAGATACGCAGTATTTT

J: TRBJ2-5
V: TRBV7-2
size: many
D: NA
CDR3: CASSPRAGGEETQYF
DNA: TGTGCCAGCAGCCCCCGGGCCGGAGGCGAAGAGACCCAGTACTTC

J: TRBJ2-5
V: TRBV3-1
size: NA
D: TRBD2
CDR3: CASSPIVPAGVETQYF
DNA: TGTGCCAGCAGCCCGATCGTGCCAGCGGGAGTGGAGACCCAGTACTTC

J: TRBJ1-2
V: TRBV4-3
size: NA
D: TRBD1
CDR3: CASSPTQGAKDGYTF
DNA: TGCGCCAGCAGCCCAACACAGGGGGCGAAAGACGGCTACACCTTC

J: TRBJ1-2
V: TRBV7-6
size: many
D: NA
CDR3: CASSLEAGRTDGYTF
DNA: TGTGCCAGCAGCTTAGAAGCGGGGAGGACTGATGGCTACACCTTC

J: TRBJ2-1
V: TRBV5-4
size: few
D: TRBD1
CDR3: CASSPPDRGYNEQFF
DNA: TGTGCCAGCAGCCCCCCGGACAGGGGTTACAATGAGCAGTTCTTC

J: TRBJ2-1
V: TRBV6-5
size: few
D: TRBD2
CDR3: CASSPGRLAGARFF
DNA: TGTGCCAGCAGCCCCGGACGACTAGCGGGAGCCCGGTTCTTC

J: TRBJ2-3
V: TRBV10-3
size: NA
D: NA
CDR3: CAISEGLTSTDTQYF
DNA: TGTGCCATCAGTGAAGGACTGACTAGCACAGATACGCAGTATTTT

J: TRBJ2-7
V: TRBV11-2
size: NA
D: TRBD2
CDR3: CASSLSGRAFFYEQYF
DNA: TGTGCCAGCAGCCTTAGCGGGAGGGCCTTTTTCTACGAGCAGTACTTC

J: TRBJ2-3
V: TRBV4-1
size: once
D: NA
CDR3: CASSPWGGTDTQYF
DNA: TGCGCCAGCAGCCCTTGGGGAGGTACAGATACGCAGTATTTT

J: TRBJ2-5
V: TRBV20-1
size: few
D: NA
CDR3: CSASRTSGQETQYF
DNA: TGCAGTGCTAGTCGGACTTCGGGCCAAGAGACCCAGTACTTC

J: TRBJ1-1
V: TRBV4-1
size: NA
D: NA
CDR3: CASSQVGLNTEAFF
DNA: TGCGCCAGCAGCCAAGTCGGCCTGAACACTGAAGCTTTCTTT

J: TRBJ1-2
V: TRBV6-2/TRBV6-3
size: NA
D: TRBD1
CDR3: CASSHRTGSYGYTF
DNA: TGTGCCAGCAGTCACCGGACAGGCTCCTATGGCTACACCTTC

J: TRBJ2-7
V: TRBV28
size: many
D: TRBD1
CDR3: CASSSGQSYEQYF
DNA: TGTGCCAGCAGTTCGGGACAGTCCTACGAGCAGTACTTC

J: TRBJ1-2
V: TRBV4-1
size: NA
D: NA
CDR3: CASSQASNYGYTF
DNA: TGCGCCAGCAGCCAAGCTTCGAACTATGGCTACACCTTC

J: TRBJ2-3
V: TRBV7-8
size: many
D: NA
CDR3: CASSSEMGGTDTQYF
DNA: TGTGCCAGCAGCTCCGAGATGGGGGGCACAGATACGCAGTATTTT

J: TRBJ2-1
V: TRBV28
size: NA
D: TRBD2
CDR3: CASSPTTGTSGVDEQFF
DNA: TGTGCCAGCAGTCCTACGACGGGGACTAGCGGGGTCGATGAGCAGTTCTTC

J: TRBJ2-1
V: TRBV7-6
size: many
D: NA
CDR3: CASSLVAGRDEQFF
DNA: TGTGCCAGCAGCTTAGTTGCGGGCAGGGATGAGCAGTTCTTC

J: TRBJ1-5
V: TRBV28
size: NA
D: NA
CDR3: CASSFNGRNQPQHF
DNA: TGTGCCAGCAGTTTTAACGGCCGCAATCAGCCCCAGCATTTT

J: TRBJ2-4
V: TRBV28
size: many
D: TRBD2
CDR3: CASSFRTSGIKNIQYF
DNA: TGTGCCAGCAGTTTCCGGACTAGCGGGATTAAAAACATTCAGTACTTC

J: TRBJ1-5
V: TRBV7-2
size: few
D: NA
CDR3: CASSSTKRGNQPQHF
DNA: TGTGCCAGCAGCTCGACCAAGAGGGGCAATCAGCCCCAGCATTTT

J: TRBJ1-1
V: TRBV10-2
size: NA
D: TRBD1
CDR3: CASSESRGQLEAFF
DNA: TGCGCCAGCAGTGAGTCGAGGGGACAGCTTGAAGCTTTCTTT

J: TRBJ2-7
V: TRBV7-3
size: many
D: NA
CDR3: CASSLRFWDKKSYEQYF
DNA: TGTGCCAGCAGCTTGAGATTTTGGGACAAGAAATCCTACGAGCAGTACTTC

J: TRBJ2-2
V: TRBV6-8
size: NA
D: NA
CDR3: CASSYDWGHGELFF
DNA: TGTGCCAGCAGTTACGATTGGGGTCACGGGGAGCTGTTTTTT

J: TRBJ1-1
V: TRBV19
size: NA
D: NA
CDR3: CASSMTLLGARNTEAFF
DNA: TGTGCCAGTAGTATGACCTTGTTGGGGGCGCGGAACACTGAAGCTTTCTTT

J: TRBJ2-5
V: TRBV30
size: once
D: NA
CDR3: CAWSGDETQYF
DNA: TGTGCCTGGAGTGGCGACGAGACCCAGTACTTC

J: TRBJ2-1
V: TRBV7-2
size: many
D: NA
CDR3: CASSLVSTTGNEQFF
DNA: TGTGCCAGCAGCTTAGTTTCCACCACGGGCAATGAGCAGTTCTTC

J: TRBJ2-1
V: TRBV6-5
size: NA
D: TRBD2
CDR3: CASSYSSSGYNEQFF
DNA: TGTGCCAGCAGTTACTCGTCTAGCGGCTACAATGAGCAGTTCTTC

J: TRBJ2-2
V: TRBV12-3/TRBV12-4
size: few
D: TRBD2
CDR3: CASSLTSGTNTGELFF
DNA: TGTGCCAGCAGTCTGACTAGCGGGACGAACACCGGGGAGCTGTTTTTT

J: TRBJ1-2
V: TRBV7-2
size: many
D: NA
CDR3: CASTTVSRRAVYGYTF
DNA: TGTGCCAGCACCACCGTGAGTCGGAGGGCTGTCTATGGCTACACCTTC

J: TRBJ1-2
V: TRBV7-2
size: many
D: NA
CDR3: CASSLVSTGWRNYGYTF
DNA: TGTGCCAGCAGCTTAGTATCTACAGGGTGGAGGAACTATGGCTACACCTTC

J: TRBJ1-5
V: TRBV19
size: NA
D: TRBD1
CDR3: CASRETGNSNQPQHF
DNA: TGTGCCAGTAGGGAGACAGGGAATAGCAATCAGCCCCAGCATTTT

J: TRBJ2-3
V: TRBV28
size: once
D: NA
CDR3: CASISLRGRVTDTQYF
DNA: TGTGCCAGCATCTCGCTCCGGGGGAGAGTCACAGATACGCAGTATTTT

J: TRBJ2-5
V: TRBV4-1
size: NA
D: TRBD1
CDR3: CASSQAGTGADVTQYF
DNA: TGCGCCAGCAGCCAGGCCGGGACAGGGGCAGATGTGACCCAGTACTTC

J: TRBJ1-2
V: TRBV15
size: NA
D: NA
CDR3: CATSRGQGNYGYTF
DNA: TGTGCCACCAGCCGGGGTCAGGGAAACTATGGCTACACCTTC